The T cell receptor beta chain under discussion was sequenced for a study of graft-versus-host responses after intestinal transplantation. Study in general: Multivisceral, liver-intestinal, or isolated intestinal transplants were given to recipients. Every recipient had anti-thymocyte globulin induction and about three years of tacrolimus plus steroids.

Comments on this clone: No antigen is known for it.

Produced via immunoSEQ multiplex PCR; TCRdb's table is partial and in-frame only. The repertoire holds over 40,000 clones, approximately 84% seen once, with 0.46% in the top ten. General study results and limits: Investigators detected GvH clones in recipient marrow, with some emerging earlier in ileum or blood.

From germline, CDR1 is LNHDA and CDR2 SQIVND (reference sequence). The CDR3 length is 14 residues. Trimming stripped 2 bases from V and 2 bases from J, with 4 bases between. V is TRBV19 and J is TRBJ2-6; D gene ambiguous. The receptor was derived from a human donor who was the organ donor for an intestinal transplant. The sequencing used unstimulated CD4+ T cells sorted from spleen or lymph node cells, collected before transplant. The CDR3 here is CASSILAGANVLTF. The CDR3, as DNA: TGTGCCAGTAGTATACTAGCTGGGGCCAACGTCCTGACTTTC.